This T cell receptor beta chain was profiled in a study of human T cells and chemical hapten exposure. Study conclusions and caveats: The formation of large CDR3 similarity clusters by expanded TCRs significantly exceeded that of controls. High-frequency TCRs, those above 1 in 1000, stayed the same after DPC sensitization. Patch test score rose with PT1 expanded TCRs, significant at 8, 16, 32, not 4.

The library attached unique molecular identifiers to individual cDNA molecules. TCRdb re-analysed the RACE reads in MiXCR, keeping a single row per CDR3 protein. The profile shows a few hundred thousand distinct CDR3 sequences, about 5% of them singletons. Time point specified: pre-sensitization, week 0. The treatment here: therapeutic diphenylcyclopropenone sensitization with weekly scalp DPC. The germline V and J ends were trimmed by 1 base and 9 bases, with 14 bases remaining between them. Germline V gene data show CDR1 as DFQATT and CDR2 as SNEGSKA (reference sequence). There are 13 residues in the CDR3. This clonotype was counted only a few times. What it binds is not known.

This specimen was whole blood, taken in connection with sensitization to the hapten diphenylcyclopropenone (DPC). The rearrangement links TRBV20-1 to TRBJ2-3; possibly TRBD2 for D (6 bases). The TCR sequence derives from a woman between 18 and 29 years old with alopecia areata. Some clones in this sample may be carry-over from other donors' samples. The chain's CDR3 is CSARVEGPATQYF. The CDR3 DNA sequence: TGCAGTGCTAGAGTGGAGGGGCCCGCCACGCAGTATTTT.